This TCR beta chain was documented in a study of CD8 T cells in Susac syndrome. CDR1 and CDR2 from the germline V gene are LNHDA and SQIVND (reference sequence). The V and J ends lost 4 bases and 7 bases respectively, with 25 bases between them. This CDR3 region has 17 residues. CD8+ and CD4+ blood T cells underwent TCR beta sequencing. The multiple sclerosis controls comprised treatment-naive patients whose relapsing-remitting disease was stable or active. While CD8+ and CD4+ T cells were isolated negatively, TEMRA cells were enriched by FACS. Reverse transcription used roughly 0.45 to 1 ug RNA and random hexamers. Multiplex immunoSEQ PCR targeted 54 Vbeta and 13 Jbeta TCR beta segments. TCRdb reanalysed the immunoSEQ multiplex PCR reads using MiXCR and keeps one entry per CDR3 protein. The table includes 300,000 or so distinct CDR3 sequences, roughly nine tenths detected once.

This rearrangement joins TRBV19 to TRBJ1-2; D perhaps matches TRBD1 (5 bases). Sequenced: CD4+ T cells from PBMCs. This TCR derives from a human donor with multiple sclerosis. CDR3 sequence reads: CASSTLATRGPQRGYTF. The DNA of the CDR3 is TGTGCCAGTAGTACTCTCGCGACTCGGGGCCCGCAACGTGGCTACACCTTC.